These T cell receptor beta chains were read from a single sample in a study of blood T cell repertoires in COVID-19. Sequenced by immunoSEQ multiplex PCR; TCRdb stores in-frame clones only, minus some. The repertoire holds approximately 310,000 clones, around 90% seen once, with 1% in the top ten. Sequencing used peripheral blood. The receptors come from a man aged 50 to 60 with active or convalescent COVID-19. Both conserved end residues are part of each CDR3. The D gene is left open where the match is weak. Clone size is stated in some rows and not others, as once, few, many or a class when expanded.

V gene: TRBV18; J gene: TRBJ1-4; D gene: TRBD1; clone size: .; CDR3 DNA: TGTGCCAGCTCACCAAATAGACAGGGAAGGGATGAAAAACTGTTTTTT; CDR3 protein: CASSPNRQGRDEKLFF
V gene: TRBV2; J gene: TRBJ1-5; D gene: TRBD1; clone size: .; CDR3 DNA: TGTGCCAGCCGTTATGACTCTACAGGGGGTAATCAGCCCCAGCATTTT; CDR3 protein: CASRYDSTGGNQPQHF
V gene: TRBV28; J gene: TRBJ1-3; D gene: .; clone size: once; CDR3 DNA: TGTGCCAGCAGTTTGACCCAGGGGACTGGAAACACCATATATTTT; CDR3 protein: CASSLTQGTGNTIYF
V gene: TRBV18; J gene: TRBJ1-1; D gene: TRBD1; clone size: .; CDR3 DNA: TGTGCCAGCTCCCGCGACAGGGCCACGAACACTGAAGCTTTCTTT; CDR3 protein: CASSRDRATNTEAFF
V gene: TRBV24-1; J gene: TRBJ1-5; D gene: .; clone size: .; CDR3 DNA: TGTGCCACCAGTGATTTTCGGGGAAGGACTTCGCCCCAGCATTTT; CDR3 protein: CATSDFRGRTSPQHF
V gene: TRBV2; J gene: TRBJ2-2; D gene: TRBD2; clone size: few; CDR3 DNA: TGTGCCAGCAGTGAAGCGGCTAGCGGGAGGTCCGTTCGATCCGGGGAGCTGTTTTTT; CDR3 protein: CASSEAASGRSVRSGELFF
V gene: TRBV11-2; J gene: TRBJ2-3; D gene: TRBD2; clone size: once; CDR3 DNA: TGTGCCAGCAGCTTAGAGCGGGAGTGGTTGGATACGCAGTATTTT; CDR3 protein: CASSLEREWLDTQYF
V gene: TRBV11-2; J gene: TRBJ2-3; D gene: TRBD2; clone size: .; CDR3 DNA: TGTGCCAGCAGTGGTAGCGGGAGTTTAACAGATACGCAGTATTTT; CDR3 protein: CASSGSGSLTDTQYF
V gene: TRBV29-1; J gene: TRBJ2-5; D gene: .; clone size: .; CDR3 DNA: TGCAGCTGTGCGGGGTGGGAGACCCAGTACTTC; CDR3 protein: CSCAGWETQYF
V gene: TRBV12-1; J gene: TRBJ1-5; D gene: .; clone size: .; CDR3 DNA: TGTGCCAGCAGCTTTGGGGTAGGGGTTGGTCGCAATCAGCCCCAGCATTTT; CDR3 protein: CASSFGVGVGRNQPQHF
V gene: TRBV15; J gene: TRBJ2-7; D gene: TRBD1; clone size: .; CDR3 DNA: TGTGCCACCAGCCCTCAATGGGGACAGGGGAGCGAGCAGTACTTC; CDR3 protein: CATSPQWGQGSEQYF
V gene: TRBV19; J gene: TRBJ1-1; D gene: .; clone size: once; CDR3 DNA: TGTGCCAGTAGTAGTACAGGAAACACTGAAGCTTTCTTT; CDR3 protein: CASSSTGNTEAFF
V gene: TRBV4-1; J gene: TRBJ1-1; D gene: TRBD1; clone size: .; CDR3 DNA: TGCGCCAGCAGCCAGTGGACAGGGGACACTGAAGCTTTCTTT; CDR3 protein: CASSQWTGDTEAFF
V gene: TRBV19; J gene: TRBJ2-2; D gene: TRBD1; clone size: .; CDR3 DNA: TGTGCCAGTAGTATTCATGACAGGGGACGAATTTTTGGATACACCGGGGAGCTGTTTTTT; CDR3 protein: CASSIHDRGRIFGYTGELFF
V gene: TRBV28; J gene: TRBJ1-5; D gene: .; clone size: once; CDR3 DNA: TGTGCCAGCAGTTCCGGACAGCACAATCAGCCCCAGCATTTT; CDR3 protein: CASSSGQHNQPQHF
V gene: TRBV4-2; J gene: TRBJ2-7; D gene: TRBD2; clone size: .; CDR3 DNA: TGTGCCAGCAGCCAAGATTCGGGACTAGCGCTTTCCTACGAGCAGTACTTC; CDR3 protein: CASSQDSGLALSYEQYF
V gene: TRBV29-1; J gene: TRBJ2-7; D gene: .; clone size: once; CDR3 DNA: TGCAGCGTGGGATCACAGGTTTCCGAGCAGTACTTC; CDR3 protein: CSVGSQVSEQYF
V gene: TRBV19; J gene: TRBJ2-7; D gene: TRBD2; clone size: .; CDR3 DNA: TGTGCCAGTACCCGCACTAGCGTATCCTACGAGCAGTACTTC; CDR3 protein: CASTRTSVSYEQYF
V gene: TRBV7-2; J gene: TRBJ2-5; D gene: .; clone size: .; CDR3 DNA: TGTGCCAGCAGCCAACGGACTTTTGGTGCCCAGTACTTC; CDR3 protein: CASSQRTFGAQYF
V gene: TRBV24-1; J gene: TRBJ1-1; D gene: TRBD1; clone size: few; CDR3 DNA: TGTGCCACCAGGGGACGACAGGGAGGGAACACTGAAGCTTTCTTT; CDR3 protein: CATRGRQGGNTEAFF
V gene: TRBV18; J gene: TRBJ1-5; D gene: .; clone size: .; CDR3 DNA: TGTGCCAGCTCACCACAACAAAATCAGCCCCAGCATTTT; CDR3 protein: CASSPQQNQPQHF
V gene: TRBV11-1; J gene: TRBJ2-3; D gene: .; clone size: .; CDR3 DNA: TGTGCCAGCAGACCCGGGACAAGGGATCCAGATACGCAGTATTTT; CDR3 protein: CASRPGTRDPDTQYF
V gene: TRBV5-1; J gene: TRBJ2-7; D gene: TRBD2; clone size: once; CDR3 DNA: TGCGCCAGCAGCTTATTTGGACTAGCGGTCTCCTACGAGCAGTACTTC; CDR3 protein: CASSLFGLAVSYEQYF
V gene: TRBV28; J gene: TRBJ1-6; D gene: TRBD1; clone size: .; CDR3 DNA: TGTGCCAGCACTGAGGACAGGGGCTCCTCACCCCTCCACTTT; CDR3 protein: CASTEDRGSSPLHF
V gene: TRBV21-1; J gene: TRBJ2-7; D gene: .; clone size: once; CDR3 DNA: TGTGCCAGTCCTCGGACCCCGCAGGGACAGGGGAAATACGAGCAGTACTTC; CDR3 protein: CASPRTPQGQGKYEQYF
V gene: TRBV5-1; J gene: TRBJ1-1; D gene: .; clone size: few; CDR3 DNA: TGCGCCAGCAGCCTGGACAGAAGGAACACTGAAGCTTTCTTT; CDR3 protein: CASSLDRRNTEAFF
V gene: TRBV5-1; J gene: TRBJ1-2; D gene: .; clone size: .; CDR3 DNA: TGCGCCAGCAGCTTGGATCACAGGGATGTCTATGGCTACACCTTC; CDR3 protein: CASSLDHRDVYGYTF
V gene: TRBV23-1; J gene: TRBJ2-7; D gene: TRBD1; clone size: .; CDR3 DNA: TGCGCCAGCAGTCAATACCCCCGGGACAGGGAAGCCTACGAGCAGTACTTC; CDR3 protein: CASSQYPRDREAYEQYF
V gene: TRBV5-6; J gene: TRBJ2-1; D gene: .; clone size: .; CDR3 DNA: TGTGCCAGCAGCTCAGTTCGATCAGGGTTTGGAGAGCAGTTCTTC; CDR3 protein: CASSSVRSGFGEQFF
V gene: TRBV2; J gene: TRBJ2-5; D gene: TRBD2; clone size: once; CDR3 DNA: TGTGCCAGCAGTGGAGTCGGGACTAGCGGGAGTCTTGGGGAGACCCAGTACTTC; CDR3 protein: CASSGVGTSGSLGETQYF
V gene: TRBV15; J gene: TRBJ1-5; D gene: .; clone size: .; CDR3 DNA: TGTGCCACCAGCAGAGATTTAGGGGCTACGCGCAATCAGCCCCAGCATTTT; CDR3 protein: CATSRDLGATRNQPQHF
V gene: TRBV24-1; J gene: TRBJ1-5; D gene: .; clone size: .; CDR3 DNA: TGTGCCACCAGTGACTCAACAGATAGCAATCAGCCCCAGCATTTT; CDR3 protein: CATSDSTDSNQPQHF
V gene: TRBV6-5; J gene: TRBJ1-5; D gene: .; clone size: .; CDR3 DNA: TGTGCCAGCAGTTCCCAGGGGCGGGGGAACCAGCCCCAGCATTTT; CDR3 protein: CASSSQGRGNQPQHF
V gene: TRBV5-6; J gene: TRBJ1-2; D gene: .; clone size: .; CDR3 DNA: TGTGCCAGCAGCTTGTTGCAGGGCCGACGAGGCTACACCTTC; CDR3 protein: CASSLLQGRRGYTF
V gene: TRBV25-1; J gene: TRBJ1-4; D gene: TRBD1; clone size: .; CDR3 DNA: TGTGCCAGCAGGTACAGGACAGGGGCAAAAGGTGAAAAACTGTTTTTT; CDR3 protein: CASRYRTGAKGEKLFF
V gene: TRBV19; J gene: TRBJ2-5; D gene: TRBD1; clone size: once; CDR3 DNA: TGTGCCAGCAAAGACAGGGGAAGGGGGCAAGAGACCCAGTACTTC; CDR3 protein: CASKDRGRGQETQYF
V gene: TRBV7-9; J gene: TRBJ2-7; D gene: TRBD1; clone size: .; CDR3 DNA: TGTGCCAGCAGCTTGCGACAGGGTTCTTACGAGCAGTACTTC; CDR3 protein: CASSLRQGSYEQYF
V gene: TRBV19; J gene: TRBJ2-1; D gene: TRBD2; clone size: .; CDR3 DNA: TGTGCCAGTAGTATGGGACTAGCGGGAGCGGTGGGGAATGAGCAGTTCTTC; CDR3 protein: CASSMGLAGAVGNEQFF
V gene: TRBV10-3; J gene: TRBJ1-1; D gene: .; clone size: .; CDR3 DNA: TGTGCCATCCGGGGGAACACTGAAGCTTTCTTT; CDR3 protein: CAIRGNTEAFF
V gene: TRBV7-8; J gene: TRBJ1-1; D gene: .; clone size: .; CDR3 DNA: TGTGCCAGCAGCTTAGACACCAAAGAAGCTTTCTTT; CDR3 protein: CASSLDTKEAFF
V gene: TRBV27; J gene: TRBJ2-7; D gene: TRBD2; clone size: .; CDR3 DNA: TGTGCCAGCAGTTTATCCCTAGCGGCAAGCTCCTACGAGCAGTACTTC; CDR3 protein: CASSLSLAASSYEQYF
V gene: TRBV7-2; J gene: TRBJ2-1; D gene: .; clone size: .; CDR3 DNA: TGTGCCAGCAGCTTAGGGGAGCTACGGGAGCAGTTCTTC; CDR3 protein: CASSLGELREQFF
V gene: TRBV29-1; J gene: TRBJ2-7; D gene: .; clone size: .; CDR3 DNA: TGCAGCGTGATATCAGGCTCCTACGAGCAGTACTTC; CDR3 protein: CSVISGSYEQYF
V gene: TRBV2; J gene: TRBJ2-5; D gene: TRBD1; clone size: .; CDR3 DNA: TGTGCCAGCAAGGTGGGAGACAGGGGAGAGACCCAGTACTTC; CDR3 protein: CASKVGDRGETQYF
V gene: TRBV20-1; J gene: TRBJ2-1; D gene: .; clone size: once; CDR3 DNA: TGCAGTGCTAGCCAGGCCAATGAGCAGTTCTTC; CDR3 protein: CSASQANEQFF
V gene: TRBV19; J gene: TRBJ1-2; D gene: TRBD1; clone size: .; CDR3 DNA: TGTGCCAGTAGTCCCAAGACAGGGGGACACTATGGCTACACCTTC; CDR3 protein: CASSPKTGGHYGYTF
V gene: TRBV6-2/TRBV6-3; J gene: TRBJ2-7; D gene: .; clone size: .; CDR3 DNA: TGTGCCAGCAGTGCAGGGTCCTTTTACGAGCAGTACTTC; CDR3 protein: CASSAGSFYEQYF
V gene: TRBV5-6; J gene: TRBJ2-1; D gene: TRBD2; clone size: .; CDR3 DNA: TGTGCCAGCAGCCCTGGACTAGCGGGAGTGAATGAGCAGTTCTTC; CDR3 protein: CASSPGLAGVNEQFF
V gene: TRBV12-2; J gene: TRBJ2-1; D gene: .; clone size: .; CDR3 DNA: .; CDR3 protein: CASRQFGAGASSYNEQFF
V gene: TRBV28; J gene: TRBJ2-1; D gene: TRBD2; clone size: .; CDR3 DNA: TGTGCCAGCAGTTCCCAAATGACTAGCGGGGGTAATGAGCAGTTCTTC; CDR3 protein: CASSSQMTSGGNEQFF
V gene: TRBV2; J gene: TRBJ2-3; D gene: TRBD1; clone size: .; CDR3 DNA: TGTGCCAGCAGTGTTAACCAGGGGGCTGTAGATACGCAGTATTTT; CDR3 protein: CASSVNQGAVDTQYF
V gene: TRBV9; J gene: TRBJ2-1; D gene: TRBD2; clone size: once; CDR3 DNA: TGTGCCAGCAGCCCGTCCGGGGGGAGCTCCTACAATGAGCAGTTCTTC; CDR3 protein: CASSPSGGSSYNEQFF
V gene: TRBV28; J gene: TRBJ2-3; D gene: TRBD2; clone size: .; CDR3 DNA: TGTGCCAGCAGTTCGGCCACAGCGGGGGACACAGATACGCAGTATTTT; CDR3 protein: CASSSATAGDTDTQYF
V gene: TRBV2; J gene: TRBJ1-1; D gene: TRBD1; clone size: .; CDR3 DNA: TGTGCCAGCAGTGGACAGGGCCCCACTGAAGCTTTCTTT; CDR3 protein: CASSGQGPTEAFF
V gene: TRBV4-1; J gene: TRBJ1-2; D gene: .; clone size: .; CDR3 DNA: TGCGCCAGCAGCCAAGATCAAGGGGCCGGCTACACCTTC; CDR3 protein: CASSQDQGAGYTF
V gene: TRBV4-3; J gene: TRBJ2-1; D gene: TRBD2; clone size: .; CDR3 DNA: TGCGCCAGCAGCCAAGTGGGAGGGAGCTCCTACAATGAGCAGTTCTTC; CDR3 protein: CASSQVGGSSYNEQFF
V gene: TRBV2; J gene: TRBJ2-5; D gene: .; clone size: once; CDR3 DNA: TGTGCCAGCAGTGAAGCCCGCAGGGCCCAAGAGACCCAGTACTTC; CDR3 protein: CASSEARRAQETQYF
V gene: TRBV19; J gene: TRBJ2-1; D gene: TRBD2; clone size: .; CDR3 DNA: TGTGCCAGTAGTCCCTATAGCGGGAGGAGGTACAATGAGCAGTTCTTC; CDR3 protein: CASSPYSGRRYNEQFF
V gene: TRBV12-3/TRBV12-4; J gene: TRBJ2-5; D gene: .; clone size: .; CDR3 DNA: TGTGCCAGCGGGGCCCTATCTGAGACCCAGTACTTC; CDR3 protein: CASGALSETQYF
V gene: TRBV10-3; J gene: TRBJ1-2; D gene: TRBD1; clone size: few; CDR3 DNA: TGTGCCATCAGCAGGACAGGGGGCGACTATGGCTACACCTTC; CDR3 protein: CAISRTGGDYGYTF